The clone carrying this TCR beta chain was picked up many times. Its antigen is undetermined. V lost 5 bases and J lost 0, with 11 bases in between. CDR3 length equals 14 residues. The V gene's germline CDR1 is SGHRS and CDR2 YFSETQ. This entry is derived from a study of early T cells in non-severe SARS-CoV-2 infection. Study observations and caveats: Anti-spike CD8 specificities were favored by VDJdb matching, whose results missed private and CD4 specificities.

TCRdb ran MiXCR on the 5' RACE reads and lists one entry per CDR3 protein. Seen here are 30,000 to 45,000 distinct CDR3 sequences, about 5.3% observed once, and the top ten hold roughly 26%. The V and J genes are TRBV5-1 and TRBJ1-1, with D possibly TRBD1 on 5 matching bases. The sequence was obtained from an adult who was a healthcare worker with PCR-confirmed SARS-CoV-2 infection or an uninfected control (not recorded which). Source material: whole blood. The CDR3 sequence is CASRRGELNTEAFF. The CDR3 region has the DNA TGCGCCAGCAGGAGGGGCGAATTGAACACTGAAGCTTTCTTT.